Following are 21 T cell receptor beta chains from one sample sequenced in a study of OX40 agonist ivuxolimab in advanced cancers. Sequencing used immunoSEQ multiplex PCR; TCRdb keeps in-frame clones, though not all of them. The table has over 75,000 clones, around 87% seen once. Here the sequenced sample was CD4+ or CD8+ T cells sorted from blood, taken in a trial of the OX40 agonist ivuxolimab. These receptors all stem from an adult with an advanced solid tumor such as melanoma, head and neck, liver or kidney cancer.

The chain recombines TRBV6-1 with TRBJ2-7; TRBD2 matches 7 bases. From germline, CDR1 is MNHNS and CDR2 SASEGT. V lost 4 bases, J lost 4 bases, and 1 base stayed unmatched. The CDR3 contains 12 residues. CDR3 sequence (DNA): TGTGCCAGCAGTGGTAGCGGGTACGAGCAGTACTTC. It translates to CASSGSGYEQYF.

This clone has just one count. The chain uses TRBV5-1 and TRBJ2-3, with 7 nucleotides matching TRBD1. Trimming removed 4 bases from V and 0 bases from J; junction bases left unmatched: 8. The CDR3 covers 16 residues. In germline, CDR1 is SGHRS, CDR2 YFSETQ. CDR3 region: CASSPSTGRSTDTQYF. CDR3 in DNA: TGCGCCAGCAGCCCCTCGACAGGGCGTAGCACAGATACGCAGTATTTT. The variable domain in full, completed from reference TRBV5-1 and TRBJ2-3, reads KAGVTQTPRYLIKTRGQQVTLSCSPISGHRSVSWYQQTPGQGLQFLFEYFSETQRNKGNFPGRFSGRQFSNSRSEMNVSTLELGDSALYLCASSPSTGRSTDTQYFGPGTRLTVL.

The chain recombines TRBV2 with TRBJ1-1, with a weak D call TRBD1 (5 bases). V dropped 8 bases and J dropped 0 bases, with 16 bases sitting between them. Germline lookup yields CDR1 SNHLY and CDR2 FYNNEI. This CDR3 has 15 residues. Here the CDR3 DNA reads TGTGCCAGCGAAGGGCGACAGACCATGAACACTGAAGCTTTCTTT. Translating it yields CASEGRQTMNTEAFF.

This clone occurred a few times. The V gene is TRBV21-1, the J gene TRBJ2-4. TRBV21-1 represents a pseudogene. The CDR3 length is 20 residues. The CDR3 reads CASSTLIRRPGIIAKNIQYF. The CDR3 DNA reads as TGTGCCAGCAGCACACTGATTAGGCGCCCCGGTATTATAGCCAAAAACATTCAGTACTTC.

V gene TRBV27 combines with J gene TRBJ2-1, with 11 bases lining up with TRBD2. J was trimmed by 1 base and V by 4 bases; bases with no gene match: 3. This CDR3 region has 16 residues. The germline CDR1 and CDR2 sequences are MNHEY and SMNVEV (reference sequence). The CDR3 loop reads CASSSGTSGSYNEQFF. The CDR3 nucleotides read TGTGCCAGCAGTTCAGGGACTAGCGGATCCTACAATGAGCAGTTCTTC.

This rearrangement joins TRBV27 to TRBJ2-2, with D perhaps matching TRBD1 (5 bases). V was clipped by 2 bases and J by 6 bases, with 13 bases between them. The CDR3 consists of 15 residues. Germline V lookup: CDR1 MNHEY, CDR2 SMNVEV (reference sequence). The chain's CDR3 is CASSLGAGWAGELFF. CDR3 sequence (DNA): TGTGCCAGCAGTTTAGGGGCAGGGTGGGCCGGGGAGCTGTTTTTT.

Of note for this clone: A read error may account for a junction end that differs from germline. The gene calls are TRBV18 and TRBJ2-1; TRBD1 or TRBD2 may be the D gene (6 bases each). Germline V lookup: CDR1 KGHSH, CDR2 LQKENI. CDR3 length equals 17 residues. CDR3 DNA: TGTGCCAGCTCATCACCATTCACAGGGAGGATGGACAATGAGCAGTTCTTC. It is translated as CASSSPFTGRMDNEQFF.

The V call is TRBV19, the J call TRBJ1-5; D may be TRBD1 (6 bases). The V gene's germline CDR1 is LNHDA and CDR2 SQIVND (reference sequence). The length of the CDR3 is 17 residues. The V end was cut by 7 bases, the J end by 4 bases, with 23 bases between. The CDR3 spells CASKKTGRGASNQPQHF. The CDR3 region has the DNA TGTGCCAGTAAAAAAACAGGGAGGGGAGCTAGTAATCAGCCCCAGCATTTT.

This sequence joins TRBV15 and TRBJ2-1; 7 bases are a match to TRBD2. The CDR3 covers 13 residues. Germline assignment: CDR1 LNHNV and CDR2 YYDKDF (reference sequence). The V and J ends lost 7 bases and 5 bases, in that order; junction bases with no gene match: 5. CDR3 region: CATKEGGNNEQFF. The CDR3 DNA reads TGTGCCACCAAGGAGGGAGGGAACAATGAGCAGTTCTTC.

This CDR3 reads CATQTTEQGAGQPQHF. DNA for the CDR3: TGTGCCACCCAGACAACGGAACAGGGGGCAGGTCAGCCCCAGCATTTT. The chain employs TRBV19 and TRBJ1-5; 9 nucleotides agree with TRBD1. Germline V gene data show CDR1 as LNHDA and CDR2 as SQIVND (reference sequence). Germline trimming cut 10 bases from V and 6 bases from J; bases unmatched to any gene: 16. CDR3 size: 16 residues.

The chain uses TRBV2 and TRBJ1-1, with D possibly matching TRBD1 (6 bases). Germline CDR1 SNHLY, CDR2 FYNNEI. The CDR3 sequence is 15 residues long. With 3 bases removed from V and 6 bases from J, the gap between germline ends came to 17 bases. CDR3 residues: CASSELGQSGPEAFF. The CDR3 nucleotides read TGTGCCAGCAGTGAGTTGGGACAATCAGGCCCTGAAGCTTTCTTT.

The CDR3 region is CASSPRIQGRGETQYF. In DNA form, the CDR3 reads TGTGCCAGCAGCCCCCGAATTCAGGGCAGGGGTGAGACCCAGTACTTC. The V and J genes are TRBV11-3 and TRBJ2-5, with a weak D call TRBD1 (6 bases). Germline CDR1 reads SGHNT; CDR2 reads YENEEA. V lost 5 bases to trimming and J lost 5 bases, with 21 bases between them. The CDR3 is made up of 16 amino acids. The full variable domain, its missing parts supplied by reference TRBV11-3 and TRBJ2-5, is EAGVVQSPRYKIIEKKQPVAFWCNPISGHNTLYWYLQNLGQGPELLIRYENEEAVDDSQLPKDRFSAERLKGVDSTLKIQPAELGDSAVYLCASSPRIQGRGETQYFGPGTRLLVL.

The V call is TRBV19, the J call TRBJ2-2; 9 nucleotides line up with TRBD1. The CDR3 spans 14 residues. J was trimmed by 8 bases and V by 4 bases; bases with no gene match: 5. Germline assignment: CDR1 LNHDA and CDR2 SQIVND (reference sequence). The CDR3 is CASSTGQGRGELFF. The DNA for the CDR3 is TGTGCCAGTAGTACCGGACAGGGGAGAGGGGAGCTGTTTTTT. Looking up the rest from reference TRBV19 and TRBJ2-2 gives the full variable domain: DGGITQSPKYLFRKEGQNVTLSCEQNLNHDAMYWYRQDPGQGLRLIYYSQIVNDFQKGDIAEGYSVSREKKESFPLTVTSAQKNPTAFYLCASSTGQGRGELFFGEGSRLTVL.

This chain uses TRBV5-5 with TRBJ2-1; D gene ambiguous. Germline V CDR1 and CDR2: SGHKS, YYEKEE (reference sequence). The CDR3 spans 12 residues. V was trimmed by 0 bases and J by 9 bases, leaving 7 bases between them. The CDR3 reads CASSLGAAEQFF. DNA for the CDR3: TGTGCCAGCAGCTTGGGTGCGGCTGAGCAGTTCTTC.

The chain uses TRBV28 and TRBJ1-2; D may be TRBD1 (6 bases). Germline CDR1 and CDR2: MDHEN and SYDVKM. The CDR3 length is 12 residues. V was shortened by 6 bases and J by 5 bases, with 10 bases between the two germline ends. In DNA form, the CDR3 reads TGTGCCAGCAGCGACAGGAGTTATGGCTACACCTTC. Protein: CASSDRSYGYTF.

This clone was detected once. The chain couples TRBV9 to TRBJ2-3, with 8 bases matching TRBD1. The CDR3 has 13 residues. Per germline, CDR1 SGDLS and CDR2 YYNGEE. V lost 3 bases to trimming and J lost 6 bases; unmatched junction nucleotides: 3. In DNA, the CDR3 is TGTGCCAGCAGCGAACAGGGGGAGGATACGCAGTATTTT. It yields the protein CASSEQGEDTQYF.

Here the CDR3 reads CASSQQGGGTNEKLFF. The CDR3 DNA sequence: TGTGCCAGCAGCCAACAAGGGGGCGGCACTAATGAAAAACTGTTTTTT. V gene TRBV14 combines with J gene TRBJ1-4; 7 bases line up with TRBD1. V gave up 2 bases and J gave up 2 bases; unmatched junction bases: 5. The germline gives CDR1 SGHDN, CDR2 FVKESK. The CDR3 contains 16 residues.

This sequence joins TRBV21-1 and TRBJ2-7; the D call TRBD1 from the table was never checked on the DNA. TRBV21-1 is a recognized pseudogene. CDR3 size: 12 residues. In DNA form, the CDR3 reads TGTGCCAGCGGGCTAGACAGCTACGAGCAGTACGTC. Residues: CASGLDSYEQYV.

The genes are TRBV7-2 and TRBJ2-7; a possible D gene is TRBD2 (5 bases). The CDR3 contains 15 residues. V was trimmed by 1 base and J by 4 bases, leaving 14 bases between them. The germline gives CDR1 SGHTA, CDR2 FQGNSA. The CDR3 bases are TGTGCCAGCAGCTTAGAAGGAGGCGGGTTATACGAGCAGTACGTC. Its protein is CASSLEGGGLYEQYV.

The V gene is TRBV9, the J gene TRBJ2-1; 7 positions agree with TRBD2. Germline CDR1 and CDR2: SGDLS and YYNGEE. The junction had 11 bases not matched to a gene; V was cut back by 0 bases and J by 8 bases. CDR3 length: 16 amino acids. The CDR3 coding sequence is TGTGCCAGCAGCGTAGTTATAGCGGGTGGGATCGATGAGCAGTTCTTC. Translation gives CASSVVIAGGIDEQFF.

V and J are TRBV10-1 and TRBJ1-1; D unclear. Between the trimmed V and J ends, which lost 4 bases and 6 bases, there was a span of 12 bases. The germline gives CDR1 WNHNN, CDR2 SYGVQD (reference sequence). The CDR3 totals 13 residues. This CDR3 reads CASSARVDAEAFF. CDR3 in DNA: TGCGCCAGCAGTGCTCGGGTAGACGCTGAAGCTTTCTTT.